This record looks at one TCR beta chain sequence and its context. Antigen: not known. The data belong to a study of CD8 T cells in Susac syndrome. The wider study: At the time their blood was drawn, patients with Susac syndrome were either therapy-naive, on corticosteroids (with some of them also receiving intravenous immunoglobulin), or on intravenous immunoglobulin alone.

The CDR3 loop spans 16 amino acids. The junction had 11 bases not matched to a gene; V was cut back by 4 bases and J by 2 bases. The germline V gene encodes CDR1 SGHNT and CDR2 YYREEE (reference sequence). Study results and limitations: The study found that Susac CD8+ clonal expansion peaked in TEMRA cells and active patients.

Recently defined diagnostic criteria for definite or probable disease were fulfilled by Susac syndrome patients. The CD8+ and CD4+ T cells were negatively isolated, with the TEMRA cells enriched by FACS. Random hexamers served to reverse transcribe about 0.5 to 1 ug RNA. In TCRdb, the immunoSEQ multiplex PCR reads were re-called with MiXCR into one record per CDR3 protein. This sample has over 80,000 distinct CDR3 sequences; approximately 93% occur once, and the top ten carry approximately 0.92%. The clonotype comes from a human donor with Susac syndrome. The specimen sequenced was CD8+ T cells from PBMCs. J is TRBJ2-5 and V is TRBV5-4; 7 bases map to TRBD2. CDR3 bases: TGTGCCAGCAGCGCGAAGTCTGAAGCGGGACAAGAGACCCAGTACTTC. This sequence encodes CASSAKSEAGQETQYF.